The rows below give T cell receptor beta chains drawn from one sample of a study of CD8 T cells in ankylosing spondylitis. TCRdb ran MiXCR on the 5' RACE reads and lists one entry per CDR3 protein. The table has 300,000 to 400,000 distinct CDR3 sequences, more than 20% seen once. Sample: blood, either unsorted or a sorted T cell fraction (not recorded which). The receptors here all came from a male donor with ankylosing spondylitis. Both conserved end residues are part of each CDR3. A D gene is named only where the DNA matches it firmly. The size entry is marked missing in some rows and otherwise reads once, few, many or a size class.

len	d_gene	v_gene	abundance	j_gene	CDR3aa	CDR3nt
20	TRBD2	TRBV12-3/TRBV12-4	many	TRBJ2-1	CASSLRPFLAGGSPRPEQFF	TGTGCCAGCAGTTTACGGCCATTTTTAGCGGGAGGTTCCCCTCGGCCTGAGCAGTTCTTC
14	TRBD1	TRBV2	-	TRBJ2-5	CASLRTGWQETQYF	TGTGCCAGCCTAAGGACAGGGTGGCAAGAGACCCAGTACTTC
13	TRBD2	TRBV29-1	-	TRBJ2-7	CSVGLAGLREQYF	TGCAGCGTAGGACTAGCGGGATTACGAGAGCAGTACTTC
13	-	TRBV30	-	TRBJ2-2	CAWMEQGSGELFF	TGTGCCTGGATGGAACAGGGCTCCGGGGAGCTGTTTTTT
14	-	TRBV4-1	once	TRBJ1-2	CASSRPGHTYGYTF	TGCGCCAGCAGCCGTCCGGGACACACCTATGGCTACACCTTC
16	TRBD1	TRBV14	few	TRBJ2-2	CASSRLGQPNTGELFF	TGTGCCAGCAGCCGCTTGGGACAGCCGAACACCGGGGAGCTGTTTTTT
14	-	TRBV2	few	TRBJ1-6	CASSETRQNSPLHF	TGTGCCAGCAGTGAAACCCGACAAAATTCACCCCTCCACTTT
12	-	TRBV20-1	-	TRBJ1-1	CSVGATSTEAFF	TGCAGTGTTGGGGCGACAAGCACTGAAGCTTTCTTT
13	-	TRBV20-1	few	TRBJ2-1	CRPMVNANNEQFF	TGCAGACCGATGGTCAACGCGAACAATGAGCAGTTCTTC
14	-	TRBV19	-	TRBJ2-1	CASSSRTENNEQFF	TGTGCCAGTAGTTCCCGGACAGAAAACAATGAGCAGTTCTTC
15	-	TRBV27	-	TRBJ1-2	CASSLLPDRGYGYTF	TGTGCCAGCAGTTTACTACCTGACAGAGGCTATGGCTACACCTTC
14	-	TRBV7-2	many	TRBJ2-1	CASSEGAWHNEQFF	TGTGCCAGCAGCGAGGGAGCTTGGCACAATGAGCAGTTCTTC
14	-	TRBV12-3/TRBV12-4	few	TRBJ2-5	CASSFGIVTETQYF	TGTGCCAGCAGTTTTGGTATAGTGACGGAGACCCAGTACTTC
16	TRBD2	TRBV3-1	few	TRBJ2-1	CASSLWAGAAYNEQFF	TGTGCCAGCAGCTTGTGGGCGGGAGCGGCCTACAATGAGCAGTTCTTC
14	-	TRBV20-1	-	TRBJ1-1	CSAYTQGLNTEAFF	TGCAGTGCTTACACTCAGGGACTGAACACTGAAGCTTTCTTT
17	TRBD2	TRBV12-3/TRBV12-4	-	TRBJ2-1	CASSSYLSGSVYNEQFF	TGTGCCAGCAGTTCCTACCTTAGCGGGAGTGTCTACAATGAGCAGTTCTTC
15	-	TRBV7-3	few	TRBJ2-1	CASSPRRSSSNEQFF	TGTGCCAGCAGTCCAAGGAGGTCTAGCAGCAATGAGCAGTTCTTC
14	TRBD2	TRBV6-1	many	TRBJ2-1	CASRLAGGLHEQFF	TGTGCCAGCAGACTAGCGGGAGGGTTGCATGAGCAGTTCTTC
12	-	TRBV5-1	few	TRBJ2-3	CASSPLPDTQYF	TGCGCCAGCAGCCCCCTGCCAGATACGCAGTATTTT
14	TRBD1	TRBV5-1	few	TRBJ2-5	CASSNQQGRETQYF	TGCGCCAGCAGCAATCAACAGGGGCGGGAGACCCAGTACTTC
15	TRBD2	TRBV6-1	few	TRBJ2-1	CASRLGLAGFNEQFF	TGTGCCAGCAGACTGGGACTAGCGGGCTTCAATGAGCAGTTCTTC
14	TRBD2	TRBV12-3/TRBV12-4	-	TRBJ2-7	CASSPGGRFYEQYF	TGTGCCAGCAGTCCGGGCGGGAGATTCTACGAGCAGTACTTC
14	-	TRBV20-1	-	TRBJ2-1	CSARRLAIYNEQFF	TGCAGTGCTAGACGCCTAGCGATTTACAATGAGCAGTTCTTC
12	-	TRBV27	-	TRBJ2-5	CASSRGTERIHF	TGTGCCAGCAGTCGGGGGACGGAACGAATACACTTC
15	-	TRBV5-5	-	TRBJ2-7	CASSPAGVRGYEQYF	TGTGCCAGCAGCCCGGCAGGGGTTCGCGGCTACGAGCAGTACTTC
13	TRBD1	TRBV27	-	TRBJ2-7	CASSGPAGGEQYF	TGTGCCAGCAGCGGCCCGGCAGGGGGCGAGCAGTACTTC
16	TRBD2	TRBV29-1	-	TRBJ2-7	CSVDGLAGAYSYEQYF	TGCAGCGTTGATGGCCTAGCGGGAGCTTACTCCTACGAGCAGTACTTC
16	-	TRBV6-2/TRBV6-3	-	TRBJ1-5	CASTLGIERGRQPQHF	TGTGCCAGCACCTTAGGAATAGAAAGAGGTCGTCAGCCCCAGCATTTT
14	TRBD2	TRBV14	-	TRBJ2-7	CASSPRLAGGSRYF	TGTGCCAGCAGCCCCAGACTAGCGGGAGGGTCACGGTACTTC
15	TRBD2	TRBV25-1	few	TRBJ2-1	CASSRAGGPGNEQFF	TGTGCCAGCAGCCGAGCGGGAGGGCCGGGGAATGAGCAGTTCTTC
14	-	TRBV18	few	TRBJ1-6	CASSPPGSNSPLHF	TGTGCCAGCTCACCACCGGGATCAAATTCACCCCTCCACTTT
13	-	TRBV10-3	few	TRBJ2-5	CAISGPRQETQYF	TGTGCCATCTCCGGCCCGCGTCAAGAGACCCAGTACTTC
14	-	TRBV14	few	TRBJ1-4	CASSARATNEKLFF	TGTGCCAGCAGCGCCAGGGCAACTAATGAAAAACTGTTTTTT
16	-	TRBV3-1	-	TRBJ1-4	CASSQITSMANEKLFF	TGTGCCAGCAGCCAAATTACAAGCATGGCTAATGAAAAACTGTTTTTT
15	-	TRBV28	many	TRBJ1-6	CASSPPGGRNSPLHF	TGTGCCAGCAGCCCACCTGGTGGCCGTAATTCACCCCTCCACTTT